The source of this T cell receptor (beta chain) is a study of TIL therapy for anti-PD-1-resistant metastatic lung cancer. Time point indicated: pre-treatment sample, taken before nivolumab and TIL therapy. Pleural nodules or supraclavicular lymph nodes made up most of the excised metastases sampled. This was the immunoSEQ v3 assay. Using immunoSEQ multiplex PCR, the repertoire was profiled, and TCRdb retains in-frame clones only, with some absent. The sample shows about 100,000 clones, roughly two thirds of them seen only once. In germline, CDR1 is SGHTA, CDR2 FQGNSA. J gave up 7 bases and V 5 bases, and 4 bases lay outside the gene matches. The CDR3 has 13 amino acids. This clone was detected many times.

This receptor was taken from a person between 25 and 80 years old with non-small cell lung cancer. The chain employs TRBV7-2 and TRBJ1-4; 7 bases line up with TRBD1. The sample here was tumor tissue, taken at baseline. Written as DNA, the CDR3 is TGTGCCAGCAGCCGTTACAGGGGTGAAAAACTGTTTTTT. Amino acid sequence: CASSRYRGEKLFF.